This note documents a single T cell receptor beta chain sequence. The antigen remains unidentified. These data come from a study of OX40 agonist ivuxolimab in advanced cancers. Study-wide context: Ivuxolimab doses were 0.01, 0.1, 0.3, 1.5, 3 or 10 mg/kg every 2 weeks.

Only in-frame clones appear in the TCRdb table, and some are missing; sequencing was by immunoSEQ multiplex PCR. The profile shows about 22,000 clones, about 89% of them singletons. V trimming: 9 bases; J trimming: 7 bases; junction bases outside the gene matches: 8. CDR3 size: 15 residues. CDR1 MNHEY and CDR2 SMNVEV come from the germline V gene (reference sequence). At baseline, cycle 4 day 1, and cycle 7 day 1, blood was sampled. Study findings and constraints: The average count of expanded clones was higher among CD8+ T cells than among CD4+. There were also nonresponders showing low normalized T-cell clonal expansion.

This chain connects TRBV27 to TRBJ2-3; 15 nucleotides match TRBD2. This material consisted of CD4+ or CD8+ T cells sorted from blood, taken in a trial of the OX40 agonist ivuxolimab. The clonotype was recovered from an adult with an advanced solid tumor such as melanoma, head and neck, liver or kidney cancer. This CDR3 is CASAIGTSGGYTQYF. As DNA, the CDR3 is TGTGCCAGTGCTATCGGGACTAGCGGGGGGTATACGCAGTATTTT.